The 9 T cell receptor beta chains below were found in one sample sequenced in a study of blood T cell repertoires in COVID-19. The protocol was immunoSEQ multiplex PCR, while the TCRdb copy is restricted to in-frame clones and leaves out a portion. The data show roughly 200,000 clones, more than 75% seen once. Sequenced material: peripheral blood. The receptor set was obtained from a woman between 45 and 65 years old with active or convalescent COVID-19.

The chain recombines TRBV19 with TRBJ1-2; the match to TRBD1 covers 8 bases. The CDR3 length is 15 residues. Germline CDR1 LNHDA, CDR2 SQIVND (reference sequence). J was trimmed by 6 bases and V by 6 bases; bases with no gene match: 12. Written as DNA, the CDR3 is TGTGCCAGTAGAGCCTCCTGGCAGGGGGCCGATGGCTACACCTTC. This gives the protein CASRASWQGADGYTF. Based on the CDR3 plus reference TRBV19 and TRBJ1-2, the full variable domain is DGGITQSPKYLFRKEGQNVTLSCEQNLNHDAMYWYRQDPGQGLRLIYYSQIVNDFQKGDIAEGYSVSREKKESFPLTVTSAQKNPTAFYLCASRASWQGADGYTFGSGTRLTVV.

This clone was picked up one time. The chain links TRBV11-2 to TRBJ1-2; possible D gene TRBD1, 6 bases. Germline CDR1 and CDR2: SGHAT and FQNNGV. This CDR3 has 14 residues. Trimming took off 4 bases at V and 8 bases at J, with 17 bases between the two ends. The CDR3 loop is CASSSDRDKGGYTF. The CDR3 nucleotides are TGTGCCAGCAGCTCGGACCGGGACAAAGGCGGCTACACCTTC. Combining the CDR3 with reference TRBV11-2 and TRBJ1-2 gives the whole variable domain EAGVAQSPRYKIIEKRQSVAFWCNPISGHATLYWYQQILGQGPKLLIQFQNNGVVDDSQLPKDRFSAERLKGVDSTLKIQPAKLEDSAVYLCASSSDRDKGGYTFGSGTRLTVV.

In its sample, this clone was seen a few times. The chain carries TRBV3-1 (or the pseudogene TRBV3-2) and TRBJ1-4, with D perhaps TRBD1 (6 bases). Germline V gene lookup returns CDR1 LGHDT and CDR2 YNNKEL (reference sequence). This CDR3 comprises 16 residues. Trimming removed 5 bases from V and 7 bases from J, with 20 bases in between. As DNA, the CDR3 is TGTGCCAGCAGCTGGACAGCCCAAACGTTTTGTGAAAAACTGTTTTTT. It yields the protein CASSWTAQTFCEKLFF.

CDR3 coding DNA: TGTGCCTGGACTAGCGGGAGGGTGATCAACACAGATACGCAGTATTTT. It specifies CAWTSGRVINTDTQYF. The J gene is TRBJ2-3, the V gene TRBV30, with 12 nucleotides matching TRBD2. J lost 2 bases, V lost 4 bases, and 7 bases had no gene match. Germline V CDR1 and CDR2: GTSNPN, SVGIG (reference sequence). This CDR3 comprises 16 residues. The full variable domain, completed using reference TRBV30 and TRBJ2-3, is SQTIHQWPATLVQPVGSPLSLECTVEGTSNPNLYWYRQAAGRGLQLLFYSVGIGQISSEVPQNLSASRPQDRQFILSSKKLLLSDSGFYLCAWTSGRVINTDTQYFGPGTRLTVL.

J is TRBJ1-4 and V is TRBV7-2, with D perhaps TRBD1 (6 bases). This CDR3 has 15 residues. V lost 2 bases, J lost 4 bases, and 11 bases lay in between. CDR1 SGHTA and CDR2 FQGNSA come from the germline V gene. CDR3 protein: CASSLRGQLNEKLFF. The DNA for the CDR3 is TGTGCCAGCAGCTTACGTGGACAGCTTAATGAAAAACTGTTTTTT.

This clone was detected only once. The chain joins TRBV7-3 to TRBJ2-1, with D hard to call. CDR3 length: 15 amino acids. Germline CDR1 is SGHTA and CDR2 is FQGTGA. Trimming cost V 5 bases and J 3 bases, with 14 bases left between them. For the CDR3, the DNA is TGTGCCAGCAGCCCCCGGTCTAGTGGCTACAATGAGCAGTTCTTC. Amino acids: CASSPRSSGYNEQFF.

The count of this clone is one. The rearrangement joins TRBV6-5 to TRBJ2-1; 9 bases align to TRBD1. This CDR3 region has 15 residues. J lost 4 bases, V lost 6 bases, and 7 bases had no gene match. Germline V gives CDR1 MNHEY, CDR2 SVGAGI. The CDR3 protein is CASRPAGTGYNEQFF. The CDR3 DNA reads as TGTGCCAGCAGGCCCGCCGGGACAGGGTACAATGAGCAGTTCTTC.

This clone was counted a single time. The V call is TRBV21-1, the J call TRBJ2-7; the D call of TRBD2 is as the table states it, not checked on the DNA. TRBV21-1 has pseudogene status. The CDR3 has 15 amino acids. DNA for the CDR3: TGTGCCAGCAGCAAAGGTACGGAAATAGCTAACGAGCAGTACTTC. Its translation is CASSKGTEIANEQYF.

The rearrangement joins TRBV5-5 to TRBJ1-1; 10 bases are shared with TRBD1. Germline assignment: CDR1 SGHKS and CDR2 YYEKEE (reference sequence). J lost 5 bases, V lost 4 bases, and 17 bases had no gene match. This CDR3 region has 18 residues. CDR3 protein: CASSATLGQGTQRTEAFF. The CDR3 DNA reads as TGTGCCAGCAGCGCAACCTTGGGACAGGGGACACAGAGGACTGAAGCTTTCTTT.